Described below is a single T cell receptor (beta chain) sequence and its context. The antigen is undetermined. The sample comes from a study of T cell responses to AZD1222 COVID-19 vaccine. Regarding the study as a whole: Two AZD1222 doses significantly raised spike-specific TCR breadth and depth over controls. There were mostly white British donors and more females than males, and clonal diversity was possibly underestimated. Without day 14 samples, only post-peak T cell repertoires were studied.

Germline CDR1 reads MNHEY; CDR2 reads SVGAGI. V was clipped by 6 bases and J by 7 bases, with 13 bases between them. The CDR3 extends over 14 amino acids. Produced via immunoSEQ multiplex PCR; TCRdb's table is partial and in-frame only. The sample has about 220,000 clones, roughly 91% seen once. The material was peripheral blood, obtained on day 0 of MenACWY control vaccination. The TCR was taken from an adult in good health. V and J are TRBV6-5 and TRBJ1-6, with a tentative D call TRBD1 (5 bases). The CDR3 sequence: CASSETAKNSPLHF. The CDR3 nucleotides read TGTGCCAGCAGCGAGACAGCTAAAAATTCACCCCTCCACTTT.